One sample yielded the 27 T cell receptor beta chains listed below, sequenced in a study of blood T cell repertoires in COVID-19. Only in-frame clones appear in the TCRdb table, and some are missing; sequencing was by immunoSEQ multiplex PCR. The data contain about 25,000 clones, 82% of them singletons. Sequenced: peripheral blood. The source is a man older than 75 with active or convalescent COVID-19.

This chain uses TRBV5-1 with TRBJ2-2, with D tentatively TRBD2 (5 bases). This CDR3 has 15 amino acids. V was pared by 4 bases and J by 3 bases, with 13 bases between. In germline, CDR1 is SGHRS, CDR2 YFSETQ. This CDR3 is CASSPGVADTGELFF. Here the CDR3 DNA reads TGCGCCAGCAGCCCCGGGGTAGCCGACACCGGGGAGCTGTTTTTT.

The CDR3 nucleotides are TGTGCCAGCAGCCAACAGGGGGCTATGAAAAAGACCCAGTACTTC. It specifies CASSQQGAMKKTQYF. The chain recombines TRBV3-1 (or the pseudogene TRBV3-2) with TRBJ2-5; 8 bases line up with TRBD1. Trimming took 2 bases from V and 6 from J; bases not matched to a gene: 8. Germline V CDR1 and CDR2: LGHDT, YNNKEL (reference sequence). This CDR3 contains 15 residues.

The genes are TRBV5-4 and TRBJ2-5; 10 bases match TRBD1. After removal of 4 bases from V and 6 bases from J, the junction contained 15 bases not matched to a gene. CDR3 length equals 17 residues. Germline CDR1 SGHNT, CDR2 YYREEE (reference sequence). CDR3 protein: CASSGIPGQGKGQTQYF. The DNA for the CDR3 is TGTGCCAGCAGCGGCATTCCGGGACAGGGGAAGGGACAGACCCAGTACTTC.

The sample holds one count of this clone. This chain joins TRBV27 and TRBJ2-3; TRBD1 matches 8 bases. The CDR3 consists of 13 residues. Unmatched junction bases numbered 6, after V lost 7 bases and J lost 6 bases. Germline loops: CDR1 MNHEY, CDR2 SMNVEV (reference sequence). The DNA for the CDR3 is TGTGCCAGCACCCAAGACAGGGGTGATACGCAGTATTTT. Translation: CASTQDRGDTQYF.

The V gene is TRBV28, the J gene TRBJ1-5; the D is unclear. The CDR3 is 15 amino acids. Trimming removed 6 bases at V and 0 bases at J, with 12 bases between. Germline CDR1 MDHEN, CDR2 SYDVKM. CDR3 in amino acids: CASRRRSGSNQPQHF. The CDR3 region has the DNA TGTGCCAGCAGGCGGCGGTCCGGTAGCAATCAGCCCCAGCATTTT. Full variable domain (missing parts from reference TRBV28 and TRBJ1-5): DVKVTQSSRYLVKRTGEKVFLECVQDMDHENMFWYRQDPGLGLRLIYFSYDVKMKEKGDIPEGYSVSREKKERFSLILESASTNQTSMYLCASRRRSGSNQPQHFGDGTRLSIL.

V and J are TRBV12-3 or TRBV12-4 and TRBJ1-2; D is undetermined. V was trimmed by 7 bases and J by 1 base, leaving 7 bases between them. This CDR3 region has 12 residues. The DNA of the CDR3 is TGTGCCAGCAACAAGAATAACTATGGCTACACCTTC. Translated, it gives CASNKNNYGYTF.

This chain links TRBV28 with TRBJ1-5; perhaps TRBD1 as D (6 bases). CDR1 is MDHEN and CDR2 is SYDVKM in the germline V gene. V lost 6 bases and J lost 0, with 12 bases in between. The CDR3 is made up of 15 amino acids. In nucleotides, the CDR3 is TGTGCCAGCAGCATCACAGGGACTAGCAATCAGCCCCAGCATTTT. This gives the protein CASSITGTSNQPQHF.

The genes are TRBV5-1 and TRBJ1-6; D gene unclear. Deletions cut 0 bases from V and 6 bases from J, with 4 bases between. CDR1 and CDR2 (germline): SGHRS, YFSETQ. This CDR3 is built from 13 residues. The CDR3 DNA reads TGCGCCAGCAGCTTGGGGGCTAATTCACCCCTCCACTTT. Translation: CASSLGANSPLHF.

The chain combines TRBV4-1 with TRBJ2-7; possible D gene TRBD2, 5 bases. The CDR3 has 14 residues. V lost 4 bases and J lost 9, with 19 bases in between. CDR1 and CDR2 from the germline V gene are MGHRA and YSYEKL. For the CDR3, the DNA is TGCGCCAGCAGCCCTGGGTTGTTAGCTGGAGGGCAGTACTTC. Its translation is CASSPGLLAGGQYF.

The sample holds a few counts of this clone. The rearrangement uses TRBV3-1 (or the pseudogene TRBV3-2) and TRBJ2-1; D is perhaps TRBD2 (6 bases). The CDR3 totals 15 residues. The V and J ends lost 1 base and 7 bases respectively, with 14 bases between them. CDR1 LGHDT and CDR2 YNNKEL come from the germline V gene (reference sequence). The CDR3 nucleotides are TGTGCCAGCAGCCAAGGGACTACCCGACCGAATGAGCAGTTCTTC. Amino acids: CASSQGTTRPNEQFF.

V and J are TRBV28 and TRBJ1-1; possible D gene TRBD1, 5 bases. Trimming took 2 bases from V and 9 from J, leaving 10 bases between them. CDR1 MDHEN and CDR2 SYDVKM come from the germline V gene. CDR3 length: 12 residues. The CDR3 DNA reads TGTGCCAGCAGTTTAAGACAGTCGAAAGCTTTCTTT. Translated, it gives CASSLRQSKAFF.

V is TRBV19 and J is TRBJ1-5; D unclear. CDR1 and CDR2 from the germline V gene are LNHDA and SQIVND (reference sequence). This CDR3 is built from 12 residues. V shed 3 bases and J shed 4 bases, with 4 bases lying between them. The CDR3 sequence is CASSIGNQPQHF. The CDR3, as DNA: TGTGCCAGTAGTATCGGGAATCAGCCCCAGCATTTT.

The chain is built from TRBV9 and TRBJ2-7; 11 bases agree with TRBD1. The CDR3 consists of 15 residues. Germline V CDR1 and CDR2: SGDLS, YYNGEE. Losses at the gene ends were 0 bases for V and 2 bases for J; bases not matched to a gene: 1. CDR3 sequence (DNA): TGTGCCAGCAGCGTAGGGGGACAGGGGGCCTACGAGCAGTACTTC. As protein: CASSVGGQGAYEQYF.

The V call is TRBV18, the J call TRBJ1-4, with 7 bases identical to TRBD1. The CDR3 length is 16 residues. Germline V CDR1 and CDR2: KGHSH, LQKENI. V shed 3 bases and J 5 bases; nucleotides not matched to a gene: 9. DNA for the CDR3: TGTGCCAGCTCACCCTCTCCGGGACAGATAAATGAAAAACTGTTTTTT. It yields the protein CASSPSPGQINEKLFF. The whole variable domain, remainder taken from reference TRBV18 and TRBJ1-4, is NAGVMQNPRHLVRRRGQEARLRCSPMKGHSHVYWYRQLPEEGLKFMVYLQKENIIDESGMPKERFSAEFPKEGPSILRIQQVVRGDSAAYFCASSPSPGQINEKLFFGSGTQLSVL.

The chain joins TRBV24-1 to TRBJ2-1; 10 positions agree with TRBD2. CDR3 length equals 16 residues. The ends lost 4 bases at V and 4 bases at J; junction bases unmatched: 6. Per the germline V gene, CDR1 is KGHDR and CDR2 is SFDVKD. In DNA, the CDR3 is TGTGCCACCAGTGACAGAAGCGGGAGGGTTTACAATGAGCAGTTCTTC. Its translation is CATSDRSGRVYNEQFF.

The gene calls are TRBV2 and TRBJ1-1, with D unresolved. The CDR3 is made up of 13 amino acids. Trimming pared 7 bases from V and 2 bases from J, leaving 11 bases between. Germline V lookup: CDR1 SNHLY, CDR2 FYNNEI. The CDR3 sequence is CASTRSINTEAFF. Here the CDR3 DNA reads TGTGCCAGCACCAGAAGTATTAACACTGAAGCTTTCTTT.

This clone was seen just once. J is TRBJ2-3 and V is TRBV11-2, with 8 bases lining up with TRBD1. V lost 1 base and J lost 6; bases outside the gene matches: 0. This CDR3 region has 13 residues. Germline lookup yields CDR1 SGHAT and CDR2 FQNNGV. Here the CDR3 DNA reads TGTGCCAGCAGCTTAGGACAGGGGGATACGCAGTATTTT. It encodes CASSLGQGDTQYF.

The chain links TRBV7-9 to TRBJ2-3; 9 bases are a match to TRBD1. The germline CDR1 and CDR2 sequences are SEHNR and FQNEAQ (reference sequence). The CDR3 has 14 amino acids. Trimming at V came to 3 bases and at J to 4 bases, leaving 2 bases not matched to a gene. As DNA, the CDR3 is TGTGCCAGCAGCTTGGGACAGGGCCCAGATACGCAGTATTTT. Translation: CASSLGQGPDTQYF.

The chain uses TRBV10-3 and TRBJ2-2; TRBD2 agrees at 8 bases. Germline lookup yields CDR1 ENHRY and CDR2 SYGVKD. The CDR3 is 15 residues long. The trim removed 10 bases at V and 6 bases at J, leaving 13 bases unmatched. The chain's CDR3 is CATGAAGDGAGELFF. The CDR3 DNA reads as TGTGCCACCGGGGCAGCGGGAGACGGCGCCGGGGAGCTGTTTTTT.

The J gene is TRBJ2-3, the V gene TRBV21-1; the DNA was not used to check the table's D call, TRBD2. TRBV21-1 is a recognized pseudogene. CDR3 length: 18 residues. CDR3 amino acids: CASSKATKTSGGASPQYF. The DNA for the CDR3 is TGTGCCAGCAGCAAAGCAACCAAGACTAGCGGGGGGGCGTCTCCGCAGTATTTT.

This clone occurred a few times. The chain has TRBV28 and TRBJ2-3; D unresolved. The V gene's germline CDR1 is MDHEN and CDR2 SYDVKM. V was trimmed by 1 base and J by 1 base, leaving 3 bases between them. CDR3 size: 13 residues. CDR3 sequence reads: CASSLSGTDTQYF. The CDR3 DNA reads as TGTGCCAGCAGTTTATCGGGCACAGATACGCAGTATTTT.

This clone appeared a few times. This chain joins TRBV9 and TRBJ2-7, with no clear D. The CDR3 has 12 amino acids. Trimming removed 0 bases at V and 6 bases at J, with 7 bases between. Germline CDR1 is SGDLS and CDR2 is YYNGEE. The CDR3, as DNA: TGTGCCAGCAGCGTAGGAGGCGGCGAGCAGTACTTC. Translated, it gives CASSVGGGEQYF. The variable domain in full, completed from reference TRBV9 and TRBJ2-7, reads DSGVTQTPKHLITATGQRVTLRCSPRSGDLSVYWYQQSLDQGLQFLIQYYNGEERAKGNILERFSAQQFPDLHSELNLSSLELGDSALYFCASSVGGGEQYFGPGTRLTVT.

J is TRBJ1-2 and V is TRBV6-1; 10 bases are shared with TRBD1. V shed 3 bases, J shed 8 bases, and the junction held 3 bases outside the gene matches. Germline V gene lookup returns CDR1 MNHNS and CDR2 SASEGT. The CDR3 consists of 13 residues. CDR3 coding DNA: TGTGCCAGCAGTGACCGGGACAGGGGCGGCTACACCTTC. Translation: CASSDRDRGGYTF.

The chain links TRBV11-2 to TRBJ2-1; 8 bases line up with TRBD2. CDR1 and CDR2 from the germline V gene are SGHAT and FQNNGV. The CDR3 consists of 19 residues. V was clipped by 5 bases and J by 1 base; unmatched bases: 16. CDR3 amino acids: CASSPLSGRGRLSYNEQFF. The CDR3 DNA reads TGTGCCAGCAGCCCACTCAGCGGGAGAGGGAGGTTGTCCTACAATGAGCAGTTCTTC.

This sequence joins TRBV5-6 and TRBJ2-7, with 16 bases identical to TRBD2. Losses at the gene ends were 2 bases for V and 4 bases for J; bases not matched to a gene: 3. The CDR3 loop spans 16 amino acids. The V gene's germline CDR1 is SGHDT and CDR2 YYEEEE. This CDR3 is CASSFRGLAGGYEQYF. In DNA, the CDR3 is TGTGCCAGCAGCTTCAGGGGACTAGCGGGGGGGTACGAGCAGTACTTC.

This clone was counted once. The V call is TRBV6-4, the J call TRBJ1-5, with D maybe TRBD1 (6 bases). From germline, CDR1 is MRHNA and CDR2 SNTAGT. Trimming took off 8 bases at V and 9 bases at J, with 26 bases between the two ends. The CDR3 has 16 amino acids. CDR3 DNA sequence: TGTGCCAGCGGGCGGGTTCCTCAGGGGAGTCATCTGCCCCAGCATTTT. It is translated as CASGRVPQGSHLPQHF.

This clone was seen a single time. The J gene is TRBJ2-4, the V gene TRBV18; 11 positions agree with TRBD2. With V trimmed by 3 bases and J by 4 bases, 8 bases remained unmatched. The CDR3 is 17 residues long. The germline V gene has CDR1 KGHSH and CDR2 LQKENI. The CDR3 coding sequence is TGTGCCAGCTCACCGGCGATAGCGGGAGGGACGAAAAACATTCAGTACTTC. Its protein is CASSPAIAGGTKNIQYF.